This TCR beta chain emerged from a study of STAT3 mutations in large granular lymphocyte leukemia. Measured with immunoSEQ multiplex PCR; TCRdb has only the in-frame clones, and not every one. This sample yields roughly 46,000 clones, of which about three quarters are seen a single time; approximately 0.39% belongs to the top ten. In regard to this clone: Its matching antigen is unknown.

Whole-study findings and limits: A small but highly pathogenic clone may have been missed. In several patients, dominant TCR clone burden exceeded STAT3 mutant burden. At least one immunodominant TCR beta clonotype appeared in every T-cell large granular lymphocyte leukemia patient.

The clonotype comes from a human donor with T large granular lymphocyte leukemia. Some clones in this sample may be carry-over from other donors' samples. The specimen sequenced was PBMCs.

CDR3: CASSSRVGYTF. CDR3 nucleotide sequence: TGTGCCAGCAGCTCCCGGGTGGGCTACACCTTC. This chain uses TRBV7-8 with TRBJ1-2; D is unclear. Germline V gives CDR1 SGHVS, CDR2 FQNEAQ. This CDR3 region has 11 residues. Between the trimmed V and J ends, which lost 4 bases and 8 bases, there was a span of 8 bases. Full variable domain (outside the CDR3, taken from reference TRBV7-8 and TRBJ1-2): GAGVSQSPRYKVAKRGQDVALRCDPISGHVSLFWYQQALGQGPEFLTYFQNEAQLDKSGLPSDRFFAERPEGSVSTLKIQRTQQEDSAVYLCASSSRVGYTFGSGTRLTVV.